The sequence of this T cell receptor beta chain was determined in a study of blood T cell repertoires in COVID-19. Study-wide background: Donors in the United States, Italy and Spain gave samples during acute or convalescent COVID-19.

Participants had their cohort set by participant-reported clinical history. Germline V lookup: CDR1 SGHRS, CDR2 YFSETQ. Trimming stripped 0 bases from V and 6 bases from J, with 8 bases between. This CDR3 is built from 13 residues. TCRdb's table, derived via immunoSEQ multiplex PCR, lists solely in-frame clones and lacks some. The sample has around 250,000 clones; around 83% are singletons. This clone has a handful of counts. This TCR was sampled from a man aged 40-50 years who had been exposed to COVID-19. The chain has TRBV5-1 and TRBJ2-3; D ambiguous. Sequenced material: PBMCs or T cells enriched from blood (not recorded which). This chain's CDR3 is CASSLALLDTQYF. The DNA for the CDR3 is TGCGCCAGCAGCTTGGCCCTTCTGGATACGCAGTATTTT. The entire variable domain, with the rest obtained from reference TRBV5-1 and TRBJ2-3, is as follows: KAGVTQTPRYLIKTRGQQVTLSCSPISGHRSVSWYQQTPGQGLQFLFEYFSETQRNKGNFPGRFSGRQFSNSRSEMNVSTLELGDSALYLCASSLALLDTQYFGPGTRLTVL.